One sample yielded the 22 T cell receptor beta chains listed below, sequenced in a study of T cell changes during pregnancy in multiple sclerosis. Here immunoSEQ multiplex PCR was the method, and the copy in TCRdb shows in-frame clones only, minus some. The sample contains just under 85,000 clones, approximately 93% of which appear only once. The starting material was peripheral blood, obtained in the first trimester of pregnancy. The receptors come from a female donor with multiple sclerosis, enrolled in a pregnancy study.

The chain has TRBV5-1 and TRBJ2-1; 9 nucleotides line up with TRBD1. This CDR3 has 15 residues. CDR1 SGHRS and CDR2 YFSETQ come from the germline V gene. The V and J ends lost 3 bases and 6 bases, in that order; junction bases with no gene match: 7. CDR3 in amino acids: CASSYSGTGSNEQFF. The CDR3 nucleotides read TGCGCCAGCAGCTATTCCGGGACAGGGAGCAATGAGCAGTTCTTC.

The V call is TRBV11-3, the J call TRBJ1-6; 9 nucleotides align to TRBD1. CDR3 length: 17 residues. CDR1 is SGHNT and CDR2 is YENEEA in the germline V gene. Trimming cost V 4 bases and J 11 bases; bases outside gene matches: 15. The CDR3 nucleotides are TGTGCCAGCAGCTCAACCGTCCCCGGGACAGGGCTTACACCCCTCCACTTT. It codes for CASSSTVPGTGLTPLHF. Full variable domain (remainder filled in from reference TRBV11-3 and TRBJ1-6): EAGVVQSPRYKIIEKKQPVAFWCNPISGHNTLYWYLQNLGQGPELLIRYENEEAVDDSQLPKDRFSAERLKGVDSTLKIQPAELGDSAVYLCASSSTVPGTGLTPLHFGNGTRLTVT.

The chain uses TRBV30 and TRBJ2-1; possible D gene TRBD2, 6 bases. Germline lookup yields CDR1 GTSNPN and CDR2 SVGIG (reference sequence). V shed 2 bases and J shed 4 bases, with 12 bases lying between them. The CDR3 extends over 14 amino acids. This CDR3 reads CAWSRRGGYNEQFF. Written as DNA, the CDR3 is TGTGCCTGGAGTCGGAGGGGAGGTTACAATGAGCAGTTCTTC.

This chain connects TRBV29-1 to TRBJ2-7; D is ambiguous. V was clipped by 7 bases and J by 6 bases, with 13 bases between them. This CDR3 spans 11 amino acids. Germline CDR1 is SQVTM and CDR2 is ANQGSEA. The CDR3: CSGQGGGEQYF. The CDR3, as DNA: TGCAGCGGCCAAGGCGGCGGCGAGCAGTACTTC.

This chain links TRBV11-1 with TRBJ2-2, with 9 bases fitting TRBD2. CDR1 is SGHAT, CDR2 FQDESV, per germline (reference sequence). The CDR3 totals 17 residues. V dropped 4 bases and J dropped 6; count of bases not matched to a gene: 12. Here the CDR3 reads CASSSASGNRSPGELFF. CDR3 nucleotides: TGTGCCAGCAGCTCGGCTAGCGGGAACCGCAGTCCCGGGGAGCTGTTTTTT.

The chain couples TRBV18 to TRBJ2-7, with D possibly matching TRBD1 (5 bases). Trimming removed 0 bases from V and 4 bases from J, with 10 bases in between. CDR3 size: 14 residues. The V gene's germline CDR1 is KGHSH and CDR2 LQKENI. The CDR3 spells CASSPPQVGYEQYF. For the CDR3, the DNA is TGTGCCAGCTCACCACCACAGGTTGGGTACGAGCAGTACTTC. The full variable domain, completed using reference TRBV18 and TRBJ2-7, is NAGVMQNPRHLVRRRGQEARLRCSPMKGHSHVYWYRQLPEEGLKFMVYLQKENIIDESGMPKERFSAEFPKEGPSILRIQQVVRGDSAAYFCASSPPQVGYEQYFGPGTRLTVT.

The CDR3 sequence: CASSIRGVSQPQHF. CDR3 DNA sequence: TGTGCCAGTAGTATTCGCGGGGTCTCTCAGCCCCAGCATTTT. The chain recombines TRBV19 with TRBJ1-5; unclear D gene. From germline, CDR1 is LNHDA and CDR2 SQIVND (reference sequence). V lost 3 bases and J 6 bases, leaving 12 bases between the germline ends. CDR3 length: 14 residues.

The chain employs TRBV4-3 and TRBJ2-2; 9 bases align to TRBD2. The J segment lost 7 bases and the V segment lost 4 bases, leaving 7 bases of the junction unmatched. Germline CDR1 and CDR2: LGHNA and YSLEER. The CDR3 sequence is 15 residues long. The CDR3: CASSLVGLANGELFF. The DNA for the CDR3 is TGCGCCAGCAGCCTGGTGGGACTAGCAAACGGGGAGCTGTTTTTT.

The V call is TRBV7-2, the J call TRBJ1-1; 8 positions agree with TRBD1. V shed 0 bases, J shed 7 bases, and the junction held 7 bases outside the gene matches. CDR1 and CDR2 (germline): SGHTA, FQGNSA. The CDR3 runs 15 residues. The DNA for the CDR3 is TGTGCCAGCAGCTTAGCTCAAGGACAGGGCTTTGAAGCTTTCTTT. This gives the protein CASSLAQGQGFEAFF.

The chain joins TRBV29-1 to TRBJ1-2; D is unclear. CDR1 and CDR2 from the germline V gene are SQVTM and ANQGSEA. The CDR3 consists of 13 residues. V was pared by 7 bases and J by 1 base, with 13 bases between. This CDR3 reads CSALAQINYGYTF. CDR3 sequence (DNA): TGCAGCGCCCTCGCACAGATTAACTATGGCTACACCTTC. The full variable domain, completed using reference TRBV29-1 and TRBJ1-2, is SAVISQKPSRDICQRGTSLTIQCQVDSQVTMMFWYRQQPGQSLTLIATANQGSEATYESGFVIDKFPISRPNLTFSTLTVSNMSPEDSSIYLCSALAQINYGYTFGSGTRLTVV.

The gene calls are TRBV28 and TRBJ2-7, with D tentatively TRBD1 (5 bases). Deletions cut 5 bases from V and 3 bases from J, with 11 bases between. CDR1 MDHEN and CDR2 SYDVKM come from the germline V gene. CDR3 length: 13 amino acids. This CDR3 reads CASSQGRGYEQYF. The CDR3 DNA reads TGTGCCAGCAGTCAGGGTAGGGGCTACGAGCAGTACTTC.

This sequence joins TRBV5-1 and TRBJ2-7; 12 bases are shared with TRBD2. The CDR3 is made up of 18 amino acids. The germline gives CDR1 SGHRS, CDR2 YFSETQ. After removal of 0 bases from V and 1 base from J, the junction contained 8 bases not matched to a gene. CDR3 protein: CASSLEPSGGAWSYEQYF. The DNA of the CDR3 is TGCGCCAGCAGCTTGGAACCTAGCGGGGGGGCTTGGTCCTACGAGCAGTACTTC.

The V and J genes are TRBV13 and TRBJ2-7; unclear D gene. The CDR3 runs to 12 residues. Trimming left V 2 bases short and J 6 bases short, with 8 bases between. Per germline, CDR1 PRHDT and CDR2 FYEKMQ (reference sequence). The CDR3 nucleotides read TGTGCCAGCAGCTTATCACATCGCGAGCAGTACTTC. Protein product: CASSLSHREQYF. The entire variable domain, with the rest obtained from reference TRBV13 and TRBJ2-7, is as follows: AAGVIQSPRHLIKEKRETATLKCYPIPRHDTVYWYQQGPGQDPQFLISFYEKMQSDKGSIPDRFSAQQFSDYHSELNMSSLELGDSALYFCASSLSHREQYFGPGTRLTVT.

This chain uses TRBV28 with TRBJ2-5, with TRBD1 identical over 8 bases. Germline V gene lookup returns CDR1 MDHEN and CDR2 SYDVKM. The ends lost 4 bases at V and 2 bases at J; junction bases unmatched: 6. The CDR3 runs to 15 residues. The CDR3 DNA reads TGTGCCAGCAGTTCCGGACAGGGACGGCAAGAGACCCAGTACTTC. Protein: CASSSGQGRQETQYF.

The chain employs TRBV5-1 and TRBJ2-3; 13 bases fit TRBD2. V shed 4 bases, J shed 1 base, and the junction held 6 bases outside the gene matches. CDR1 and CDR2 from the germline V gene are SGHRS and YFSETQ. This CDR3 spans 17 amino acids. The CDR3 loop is CASSPGTSGVGTDTQYF. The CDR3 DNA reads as TGCGCCAGCAGCCCCGGGACTAGCGGGGTAGGCACAGATACGCAGTATTTT.

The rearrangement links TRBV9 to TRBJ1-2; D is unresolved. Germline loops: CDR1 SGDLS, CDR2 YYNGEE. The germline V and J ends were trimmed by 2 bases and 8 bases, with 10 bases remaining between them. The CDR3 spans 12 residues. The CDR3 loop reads CASSVGVGGYTF. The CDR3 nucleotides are TGTGCCAGCAGCGTCGGGGTTGGGGGCTACACCTTC.

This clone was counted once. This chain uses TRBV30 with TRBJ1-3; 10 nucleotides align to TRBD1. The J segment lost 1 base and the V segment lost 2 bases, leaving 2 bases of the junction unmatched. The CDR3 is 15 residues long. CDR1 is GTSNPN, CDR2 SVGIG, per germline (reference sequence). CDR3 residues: CAWSRDRGSGNTIYF. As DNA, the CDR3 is TGTGCCTGGAGTCGGGACAGGGGATCTGGAAACACCATATATTTT.

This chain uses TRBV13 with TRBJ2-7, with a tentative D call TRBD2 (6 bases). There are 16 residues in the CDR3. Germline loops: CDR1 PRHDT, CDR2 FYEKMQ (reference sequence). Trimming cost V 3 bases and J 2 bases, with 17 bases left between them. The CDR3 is CASSFGVVSGTYEQYF. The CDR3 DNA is TGTGCCAGCAGCTTTGGGGTGGTTAGCGGTACCTACGAGCAGTACTTC.

CDR3 DNA: TGTGCCAGCACCGTTGGGGGCCGGGGACGGACTGAAGCTTTCTTT. Its protein product is CASTVGGRGRTEAFF. The chain employs TRBV5-6 and TRBJ1-1, with D perhaps matching TRBD1 (6 bases). V was trimmed by 6 bases and J by 5 bases, leaving 20 bases between them. Per the germline V gene, CDR1 is SGHDT and CDR2 is YYEEEE. The CDR3 covers 15 residues.

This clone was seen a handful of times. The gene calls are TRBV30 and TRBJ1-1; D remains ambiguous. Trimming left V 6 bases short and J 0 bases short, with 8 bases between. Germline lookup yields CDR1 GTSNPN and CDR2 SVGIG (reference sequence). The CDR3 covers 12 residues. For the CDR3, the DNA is TGTGCCTGCCACACAGTGAACACTGAAGCTTTCTTT. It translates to CACHTVNTEAFF.

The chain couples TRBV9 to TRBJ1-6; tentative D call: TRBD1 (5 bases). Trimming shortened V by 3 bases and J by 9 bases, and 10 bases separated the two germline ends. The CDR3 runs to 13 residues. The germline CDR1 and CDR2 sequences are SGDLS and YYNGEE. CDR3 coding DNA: TGTGCCAGCAGCGAGGGGACTTCTTCACCCCTCCACTTT. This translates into CASSEGTSSPLHF.

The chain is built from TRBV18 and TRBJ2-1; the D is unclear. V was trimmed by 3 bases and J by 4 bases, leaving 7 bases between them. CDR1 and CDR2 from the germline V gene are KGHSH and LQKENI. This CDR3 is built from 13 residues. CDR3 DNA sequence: TGTGCCAGCTCACCCTCGGTGTACAATGAGCAGTTCTTC. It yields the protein CASSPSVYNEQFF.